This TCR beta chain was recovered during a study of molecular identifiers for immune sequencing clone quantification. TCRdb itself ran the PCR reads through MiXCR, one entry per CDR3 protein. The repertoire holds about 98,000 distinct CDR3 sequences, with around 30% as singletons. Naive CD8 sequencing libraries were generated from approximately 20,000 to 1,000,000 sorted cells, with 10%, 30% or 50% RNA as input. Sorting selected naive CD8 T cells with a CD8+CD4-CCR7+CD45RA+ phenotype. This CDR3 is 16 amino acids long. Germline V gene lookup returns CDR1 MGHRA and CDR2 YSYEKL. Trimming took 2 bases from V and 0 from J; bases not matched to a gene: 6.

Sequencing used naive CD8+ T cells from blood, with Jurkat cell RNA spiked in. Subset of the sample: FACS-sorted CD8+CD4-CCR7+CD45RA+ naive T cells. The receptor's source is a human donor in good health. Some libraries in this study had Jurkat cell RNA spiked in. The rearrangement links TRBV4-1 to TRBJ1-1; TRBD1 matches 7 bases. The CDR3 protein is CASSQPTGTMNTEAFF. For the CDR3, the DNA is TGCGCCAGCAGCCAACCGACAGGGACTATGAACACTGAAGCTTTCTTT.